The 24 T cell receptor beta chains below come from one sample, sequenced in a study of blood T cell repertoires in COVID-19 (dated by TCRdb to the early 2020s). Receptor libraries were prepared by the immunoSEQ multiplex PCR assay. TCRdb took over this immuneACCESS table, retaining in-frame rearrangements with V and J assigned. Such tables are incomplete; in checked studies, under half of the missing clones stem from an unresolved V gene, and the remainder is unexplained. This sample comprises over 150,000 clones, approximately 91% of them detected only once. Roughly 19% of the sample is in the top ten clones. Sequenced: peripheral blood. The receptors shown here come from a man aged 45-65 years with COVID-19, enrolled during active disease.

This rearrangement joins TRBV7-8 to TRBJ1-2; the D gene is possibly TRBD1 (6 bases). The CDR3 contains 15 residues. With 1 base removed from V and 4 bases from J, the gap between germline ends came to 13 bases. The V gene's germline CDR1 is SGHVS and CDR2 FQNEAQ. The CDR3 reads CASSLVLQGIYGYTF. Written as DNA, the CDR3 is TGTGCCAGCAGCTTAGTTTTACAGGGAATCTATGGCTACACCTTC.

The V and J genes are TRBV6-5 and TRBJ1-6; 7 nucleotides align to TRBD1. Trimming removed 6 bases from V and 9 bases from J; junction bases left unmatched: 11. Germline CDR1 reads MNHEY; CDR2 reads SVGAGI. There are 15 residues in the CDR3. The CDR3 loop reads CASRSTGIIFSPLHF. CDR3 bases: TGTGCCAGCAGATCGACAGGGATAATCTTTTCACCCCTCCACTTT.

The chain uses TRBV7-3 and TRBJ1-1; D gene unclear. CDR3 size: 13 residues. CDR1 is SGHTA and CDR2 is FQGTGA in the germline V gene. V gave up 4 bases and J gave up 3 bases, with 9 bases separating them. The CDR3 loop reads CASSSGEYTEAFF. The CDR3 DNA reads as TGTGCCAGCAGCTCCGGGGAATACACTGAAGCTTTCTTT. Using reference TRBV7-3 and TRBJ1-1 for the parts outside the CDR3, the full variable domain is GAGVSQTPSNKVTEKGKYVELRCDPISGHTALYWYRQSLGQGPEFLIYFQGTGAADDSGLPNDRFFAVRPEGSVSTLKIQRTERGDSAVYLCASSSGEYTEAFFGQGTRLTVV.

The chain employs TRBV27 and TRBJ2-7; 11 bases are shared with TRBD2. This CDR3 spans 13 amino acids. V lost 5 bases and J lost 4; bases outside the gene matches: 1. Per germline, CDR1 MNHEY and CDR2 SMNVEV (reference sequence). The CDR3 DNA is TGTGCCAGCAGTACTAGCGGGGGTTACGAGCAGTACTTC. Its translation: CASSTSGGYEQYF.

The gene calls are TRBV5-4 and TRBJ2-1; 8 bases match TRBD2. Germline CDR1 SGHNT, CDR2 YYREEE (reference sequence). This CDR3 is built from 16 residues. The V gene end was trimmed by 9 bases and the J gene end by 0 bases; junction bases not matched to a gene: 11. In DNA form, the CDR3 reads TGTGCCACCACAACTAGCGGCTTCAGCTCCTACAATGAGCAGTTCTTC. Amino acid sequence: CATTTSGFSSYNEQFF.

V gene TRBV4-1 combines with J gene TRBJ2-5; D gene unclear. Per germline, CDR1 MGHRA and CDR2 YSYEKL. The CDR3 is 15 residues long. V gave up 4 bases and J gave up 3 bases, with 15 bases separating them. CDR3 sequence reads: CASSPSPSAKETQYF. The CDR3 coding sequence is TGCGCCAGCAGCCCCTCCCCAAGCGCAAAAGAGACCCAGTACTTC.

The chain carries TRBV11-2 and TRBJ2-2, with D uncertain. Germline lookup yields CDR1 SGHAT and CDR2 FQNNGV. This CDR3 has 13 amino acids. The V end was cut by 2 bases, the J end by 6 bases, with 7 bases between. CDR3 DNA: TGTGCCAGCAGCTTATACTCGTCCGGGGAGCTGTTTTTT. Translating it yields CASSLYSSGELFF.

The rearrangement links TRBV3-1 (or the pseudogene TRBV3-2) to TRBJ1-1, with D possibly being TRBD1 (5 bases). The germline V and J ends were trimmed by 2 bases and 4 bases, with 8 bases remaining between them. The CDR3 is 13 amino acids. The V gene's germline CDR1 is LGHDT and CDR2 YNNKEL (reference sequence). This CDR3 reads CASSQSGGTEAFF. The CDR3 DNA is TGTGCCAGCAGCCAATCCGGGGGCACTGAAGCTTTCTTT.

The V and J genes are TRBV10-3 and TRBJ2-1, with D uncertain. The germline V gene has CDR1 ENHRY and CDR2 SYGVKD. The CDR3 covers 11 residues. The V and J ends lost 7 bases and 6 bases respectively, with 7 bases between them. In nucleotides, the CDR3 is TGTGCCATCAAGGCTAGCAATGAGCAGTTCTTC. Translated, it gives CAIKASNEQFF.

This chain uses TRBV7-3 with TRBJ2-3; 11 bases are a match to TRBD2. The CDR3 is 16 amino acids. Germline values: CDR1 SGHTA, CDR2 FQGTGA. The V segment lost 5 bases and the J segment 4 bases; nucleotides outside the gene matches: 8. CDR3 sequence (DNA): TGTGCCAGCAGCCTTAGCGGGGGGGCCGCCGCAGATACGCAGTATTTT. It specifies CASSLSGGAAADTQYF.

The gene calls are TRBV29-1 and TRBJ2-3; 14 bases are shared with TRBD2. Germline assignment: CDR1 SQVTM and CDR2 ANQGSEA. This CDR3 has 17 amino acids. V lost 6 bases and J lost 4; bases outside the gene matches: 12. As DNA, the CDR3 is TGCAGCGTGGGACCGGGACTAGCGGGAGCGGTAGCAGATACGCAGTATTTT. It yields the protein CSVGPGLAGAVADTQYF.

The chain uses TRBV27 and TRBJ1-6; the D gene is possibly TRBD1 (5 bases). CDR3 length: 16 residues. The V end was cut by 5 bases, the J end by 9 bases, with 20 bases between. CDR1 and CDR2 (germline): MNHEY, SMNVEV (reference sequence). The CDR3 DNA reads TGTGCCAGCAGTCCCAGGGCCCCGGGCGGTGCTTCACCCCTCCACTTT. Protein product: CASSPRAPGGASPLHF.

The chain is built from TRBV27 and TRBJ2-7; D is possibly TRBD1 (5 bases). CDR3 length: 14 residues. Trimming cost V 7 bases and J 4 bases, with 17 bases left between them. Germline V gives CDR1 MNHEY, CDR2 SMNVEV (reference sequence). The CDR3: CASKRVTDWYEQYF. The CDR3 DNA follows: TGTGCCAGCAAACGGGTGACAGATTGGTACGAGCAGTACTTC.

The chain couples TRBV9 to TRBJ2-4, with D possibly TRBD1 on 5 matching bases. The CDR3 has 15 amino acids. V shed 4 bases and J shed 1 base, with 12 bases lying between them. The germline gives CDR1 SGDLS, CDR2 YYNGEE. The CDR3 protein is CASSLKGIAKNIQYF. Here the CDR3 DNA reads TGTGCCAGCAGCCTAAAGGGGATTGCCAAAAACATTCAGTACTTC.

This clone appeared a few times. The genes are TRBV9 and TRBJ2-1, with 11 bases aligning to TRBD1. V was pared by 0 bases and J by 5 bases, with 7 bases of the junction left unmatched. CDR1 and CDR2 from the germline V gene are SGDLS and YYNGEE. The CDR3 is made up of 17 amino acids. The CDR3 loop reads CASSVGRTGGLDNEQFF. For the CDR3, the DNA is TGTGCCAGCAGCGTAGGGCGGACAGGGGGCTTGGACAATGAGCAGTTCTTC.

The rearrangement links TRBV12-3 or TRBV12-4 to TRBJ2-1; 8 bases agree with TRBD1. The CDR3 has 13 amino acids. Trimming at V came to 2 bases and at J to 7 bases, leaving 1 base not matched to a gene. For the CDR3, the DNA is TGTGCCAGCAGTTTACAGGGGGCAAATGAGCAGTTCTTC. Protein product: CASSLQGANEQFF.

This sequence joins TRBV19 and TRBJ2-6; D remains unclear. The germline gives CDR1 LNHDA, CDR2 SQIVND (reference sequence). The ends were cut back, 0 bases at V and 3 bases at J, with 3 bases in the middle. The CDR3 has 14 residues. The CDR3 region is CASSIDLGANVLTF. CDR3 in DNA: TGTGCCAGTAGTATAGATCTTGGGGCCAACGTCCTGACTTTC.

This clone turned up a few times. The V call is TRBV11-2, the J call TRBJ2-5, with 9 bases identical to TRBD2. The CDR3 loop spans 16 amino acids. V shed 6 bases, J shed 2 bases, and the junction held 10 bases outside the gene matches. Germline V gives CDR1 SGHAT, CDR2 FQNNGV. CDR3 sequence: CASSFGGRGPQETQYF. As DNA, the CDR3 is TGTGCCAGCAGTTTTGGCGGGAGGGGACCGCAAGAGACCCAGTACTTC.

The rearrangement uses TRBV4-2 and TRBJ2-3; D is perhaps TRBD2 (6 bases). CDR1 LGHNA and CDR2 YNFKEQ come from the germline V gene. The CDR3 is 16 amino acids. V was shortened by 3 bases and J by 2 bases, with 15 bases between the two germline ends. This CDR3 reads CASSQRLDLVTDTQYF. Written as DNA, the CDR3 is TGTGCCAGCAGCCAGAGACTAGATCTTGTCACAGATACGCAGTATTTT.

The chain carries TRBV6-2 or TRBV6-3 and TRBJ2-1, with TRBD2 matching over 7 bases. The V gene's germline CDR1 is MNHEY and CDR2 SVGEGT. The CDR3 covers 14 residues. V lost 6 bases to trimming and J lost 4 bases; unmatched junction nucleotides: 6. The CDR3 sequence is CASSPGGTYNEQFF. The CDR3 bases are TGTGCCAGCAGCCCCGGGGGGACTTACAATGAGCAGTTCTTC.

With regard to this clone: Germline is not matched at one junction end, which may reflect a read error. This chain uses TRBV27 with TRBJ2-7; D remains ambiguous. CDR3 length: 13 residues. Germline V gene lookup returns CDR1 MNHEY and CDR2 SMNVEV (reference sequence). The CDR3, as DNA: TGTGCCAGCAGTTCCCATACCCAGCAGGCCTTGAAGTTC. The encoded protein is CASSSHTQQALKF.

The gene calls are TRBV7-8 and TRBJ2-7; D remains ambiguous. The CDR3 runs 12 residues. Germline V gene lookup returns CDR1 SGHVS and CDR2 FQNEAQ. Trimming stripped 1 base from V and 4 bases from J, with 5 bases between. CDR3 protein: CASSLDQYEQYF. The CDR3 nucleotides are TGTGCCAGCAGCTTAGATCAATACGAGCAGTACTTC.

This rearrangement joins TRBV7-2 to TRBJ2-3; D is possibly TRBD1 (6 bases). V lost 4 bases to trimming and J lost 2 bases, with 10 bases between them. CDR3 length equals 14 residues. Germline assignment: CDR1 SGHTA and CDR2 FQGNSA. The CDR3 here is CASSSTGYTDTQYF. For the CDR3, the DNA is TGTGCCAGCAGCTCCACAGGGTACACAGATACGCAGTATTTT.

This clone is a singleton in its sample. This chain links TRBV29-1 with TRBJ2-5; perhaps TRBD2 as D (5 bases). CDR1 is SQVTM and CDR2 is ANQGSEA in the germline V gene. This CDR3 has 13 residues. V lost 6 bases to trimming and J lost 5 bases, with 16 bases between them. This CDR3 reads CSVAVGFGETQYF. The CDR3 nucleotides are TGCAGCGTAGCGGTCGGTTTCGGGGAGACCCAGTACTTC.